Each of the 26 T cell receptor beta chains below was sequenced from the same sample in a study of OX40 agonist ivuxolimab in advanced cancers. Data came from immunoSEQ multiplex PCR; TCRdb stores just in-frame clones and leaves some out. The sample has some 70,000 clones, just over 90% seen once. This specimen consisted of CD4+ or CD8+ T cells sorted from blood, obtained in a trial of the OX40 agonist ivuxolimab. These receptors originate from an adult with an advanced solid tumor such as melanoma, head and neck, liver or kidney cancer.

The J gene is TRBJ1-2, the V gene TRBV5-8; D is ambiguous. CDR1 is SGHTS and CDR2 is YDEGEE in the germline V gene. The CDR3 has 13 amino acids. V gave up 5 bases and J gave up 4 bases, with 12 bases separating them. The CDR3 here is CASRSRQVYGYTF. The CDR3 region has the DNA TGTGCCAGCAGGTCTAGGCAGGTCTATGGCTACACCTTC. Variable domain in full (rest from reference TRBV5-8 and TRBJ1-2): EAGVTQSPTHLIKTRGQQATLRCSPISGHTSVYWYQQALGLGLQFLLWYDEGEERNRGNFPPRFSGRQFPNYSSELNVNALELEDSALYLCASRSRQVYGYTFGSGTRLTVV.

V is TRBV11-2 and J is TRBJ1-3; TRBD1 is a possible D gene (5 bases). CDR1 and CDR2 from the germline V gene are SGHAT and FQNNGV. This CDR3 has 15 residues. V lost 2 bases, J lost 4 bases, and 12 bases lay in between. The CDR3 reads CASSLIWGDGNTIYF. In DNA, the CDR3 is TGTGCCAGCAGCTTAATTTGGGGGGACGGAAACACCATATATTTT.

The V gene is TRBV28, the J gene TRBJ1-4, with D possibly TRBD1 on 5 matching bases. This CDR3 spans 14 amino acids. The V and J ends lost 3 bases and 7 bases respectively, with 12 bases between them. The V gene's germline CDR1 is MDHEN and CDR2 SYDVKM. CDR3: CASSLSGDAEKLFF. The CDR3 DNA is TGTGCCAGCAGTTTGTCGGGGGACGCTGAAAAACTGTTTTTT.

The rearrangement links TRBV2 to TRBJ2-7; 7 nucleotides match TRBD1. The CDR3 runs 13 residues. V trimming: 0 bases; J trimming: 6 bases; junction bases outside the gene matches: 2. CDR1 is SNHLY, CDR2 FYNNEI, per germline. The CDR3 sequence is CASSEARQGEQYF. For the CDR3, the DNA is TGTGCCAGCAGTGAAGCTCGACAGGGCGAGCAGTACTTC. Based on the CDR3 plus reference TRBV2 and TRBJ2-7, the full variable domain is EPEVTQTPSHQVTQMGQEVILRCVPISNHLYFYWYRQILGQKVEFLVSFYNNEISEKSEIFDDQFSVERPDGSNFTLKIRSTKLEDSAMYFCASSEARQGEQYFGPGTRLTVT.

The chain links TRBV11-3 to TRBJ2-5; 9 bases match TRBD1. The better agreement between TRBJ2-7 and the DNA end casts doubt on the J call. Germline CDR1 reads SGHNT; CDR2 reads YENEEA. The CDR3 is 15 amino acids. CDR3 protein: CASRPGTGRTDEQYF. DNA for the CDR3: TGTGCCAGCAGGCCTGGGACAGGGAGGACCGACGAGCAGTACTTC.

The gene calls are TRBV30 and TRBJ1-3; D uncertain. V was clipped by 2 bases and J by 4 bases, with 6 bases between them. This CDR3 is built from 12 residues. Germline lookup yields CDR1 GTSNPN and CDR2 SVGIG (reference sequence). The CDR3 bases are TGTGCCTGGAGTACGACCGGAAACACCATATATTTT. As protein: CAWSTTGNTIYF.

The chain has TRBV29-1 and TRBJ2-2; D may be TRBD1 or TRBD2 (6 bases each). V gave up 7 bases and J gave up 5 bases, with 20 bases separating them. Germline V CDR1 and CDR2: SQVTM, ANQGSEA. The CDR3 is 15 amino acids. In DNA, the CDR3 is TGCAGCGGGGTGGGGGGCGGGAAGGTTACCGGGGAGCTGTTTTTT. Residues: CSGVGGGKVTGELFF.

The rearrangement uses TRBV2 and TRBJ1-2; D is unclear. Trimming stripped 5 bases from V and 12 bases from J, with 13 bases between. This CDR3 has 11 amino acids. The V gene's germline CDR1 is SNHLY and CDR2 FYNNEI. CDR3 region: CASSRAVSHTF. CDR3 bases: TGTGCCAGCAGTAGGGCAGTGAGTCACACCTTC.

The chain employs TRBV7-2 and TRBJ1-3; 8 bases map to TRBD1. The CDR3 is made up of 18 amino acids. CDR1 is SGHTA, CDR2 FQGNSA, per germline. The trim removed 3 bases at V and 4 bases at J, leaving 14 bases unmatched. This CDR3 is CASSFTMTGEVAGNTIYF. The CDR3 DNA reads as TGTGCCAGCAGCTTTACGATGACAGGGGAAGTCGCCGGAAACACCATATATTTT. The full variable domain, completed using reference TRBV7-2 and TRBJ1-3, is GAGVSQSPSNKVTEKGKDVELRCDPISGHTALYWYRQSLGQGLEFLIYFQGNSAPDKSGLPSDRFSAERTGGSVSTLTIQRTQQEDSAVYLCASSFTMTGEVAGNTIYFGEGSWLTVV.

This sequence joins TRBV2 and TRBJ2-5; D not resolved. Trimming shortened V by 6 bases and J by 5 bases, and 10 bases separated the two germline ends. Germline assignment: CDR1 SNHLY and CDR2 FYNNEI. The length of the CDR3 is 12 residues. The CDR3 loop is CASSPSRETQYF. CDR3 coding DNA: TGTGCCAGCAGCCCCTCCCGGGAGACCCAGTACTTC.

The J gene is TRBJ1-4, the V gene TRBV4-2; 10 nucleotides line up with TRBD1. V lost 2 bases and J lost 8; bases outside the gene matches: 8. Germline loops: CDR1 LGHNA, CDR2 YNFKEQ. The CDR3 sequence is 16 residues long. DNA of the CDR3: TGTGCCAGCAGCCAAAACCCAGGGACAGGGGCCGAAAAACTGTTTTTT. Amino acids: CASSQNPGTGAEKLFF.

The chain couples TRBV5-1 to TRBJ2-3; D is unresolved. The CDR3 contains 13 residues. The germline V gene encodes CDR1 SGHRS and CDR2 YFSETQ. The V gene lost 5 bases and the J gene lost 1 base, with 8 bases spanning the gap. The CDR3 DNA sequence: TGCGCCAGCAGTCTCCCCGGCACAGATACGCAGTATTTT. It translates to CASSLPGTDTQYF.

The rearrangement joins TRBV5-6 to TRBJ1-1; D call uncertain. Germline assignment: CDR1 SGHDT and CDR2 YYEEEE. The CDR3 runs 14 residues. V was cut by 4 bases and J by 1 base, with 11 bases left in between. CDR3 in amino acids: CASSLLGANTEAFF. CDR3 nucleotides: TGTGCCAGCAGCCTCCTGGGCGCGAACACTGAAGCTTTCTTT.

This clone was seen only a few times. This rearrangement joins TRBV5-1 to TRBJ1-4, with D tentatively TRBD1 (5 bases). This CDR3 comprises 15 residues. Germline values: CDR1 SGHRS, CDR2 YFSETQ. Trimming stripped 2 bases from V and 3 bases from J, with 11 bases between. CDR3: CASSFSGTSNEKLFF. CDR3 DNA sequence: TGCGCCAGCAGCTTCTCAGGGACCTCTAATGAAAAACTGTTTTTT.

The chain employs TRBV7-9 and TRBJ1-2; D may be TRBD1 (6 bases). Trimming pared 8 bases from V and 7 bases from J, leaving 20 bases between. Per germline, CDR1 SEHNR and CDR2 FQNEAQ (reference sequence). The CDR3 sequence is 14 residues long. The DNA for the CDR3 is TGTGCCAGCGACCGGGACATCCTTTCGGGTGGCTACACCTTC. It is translated as CASDRDILSGGYTF.

This clone was observed once. V usage is TRBV28 and J usage is TRBJ2-3; D may be TRBD2 (7 bases). Germline CDR1 reads MDHEN; CDR2 reads SYDVKM. This CDR3 spans 16 amino acids. Trimming took 8 bases from V and 0 from J, leaving 18 bases between them. The CDR3 DNA is TGTGCCAGCCAAGAGGGGGGGGCCTCTAGCACAGATACGCAGTATTTT. It translates to CASQEGGASSTDTQYF.

This clone was detected once. The chain is built from TRBV4-3 and TRBJ2-2; D remains ambiguous. V dropped 1 base and J dropped 5 bases, with 8 bases sitting between them. Germline loops: CDR1 LGHNA, CDR2 YSLEER. The CDR3 runs 14 residues. CDR3 amino acids: CASSQGRATGELFF. Here the CDR3 DNA reads TGCGCCAGCAGCCAAGGGCGCGCAACCGGGGAGCTGTTTTTT.

CDR3 bases: TGTGCCAGCAGTTCGGGACTAGCGGAGCTAAAGTACACCGGGGAGCTGTTTTTT. Protein sequence: CASSSGLAELKYTGELFF. This chain uses TRBV27 with TRBJ2-2, with 11 positions matching TRBD2. The CDR3 length is 18 residues. Germline assignment: CDR1 MNHEY and CDR2 SMNVEV (reference sequence). V shed 4 bases, J shed 3 bases, and the junction held 10 bases outside the gene matches.

The V gene is TRBV2, the J gene TRBJ2-5, with 8 bases fitting TRBD1. The V segment lost 11 bases and the J segment 4 bases; nucleotides outside the gene matches: 12. The length of the CDR3 is 14 residues. Germline V gives CDR1 SNHLY, CDR2 FYNNEI. The CDR3 region is CAARDRKTRETQYF. CDR3 bases: TGTGCCGCCCGGGACAGGAAGACCCGAGAGACCCAGTACTTC.

The chain uses TRBV5-4 and TRBJ2-1; the match to TRBD1 covers 10 bases. V shed 4 bases and J 4 bases; nucleotides not matched to a gene: 5. Germline values: CDR1 SGHNT, CDR2 YYREEE (reference sequence). CDR3 size: 15 residues. In DNA, the CDR3 is TGTGCCAGCAGCCCCGGGACAGGGGTTTACAATGAGCAGTTCTTC. Its protein product is CASSPGTGVYNEQFF.

The chain couples TRBV5-6 to TRBJ2-2, with TRBD2 matching over 9 bases. Germline V lookup: CDR1 SGHDT, CDR2 YYEEEE. The ends lost 4 bases at V and 5 bases at J; junction bases unmatched: 9. The CDR3 loop spans 16 amino acids. In nucleotides, the CDR3 is TGTGCCAGCAGCGACAGGCTAGCGGGGTATACCGGGGAGCTGTTTTTT. Encoded protein: CASSDRLAGYTGELFF. The whole variable domain, filled in from reference TRBV5-6 and TRBJ2-2, reads DAGVTQSPTHLIKTRGQQVTLRCSPKSGHDTVSWYQQALGQGPQFIFQYYEEEERQRGNFPDRFSGHQFPNYSSELNVNALLLGDSALYLCASSDRLAGYTGELFFGEGSRLTVL.

The chain is built from TRBV2 and TRBJ2-5; possible D gene TRBD2, 5 bases. The CDR3 extends over 14 amino acids. CDR1 is SNHLY and CDR2 is FYNNEI in the germline V gene. V lost 8 bases to trimming and J lost 5 bases, with 18 bases between them. CDR3 residues: CASGLLGSGETQYF. The CDR3 nucleotides are TGTGCCAGCGGGCTGCTAGGGAGCGGTGAGACCCAGTACTTC.

V gene TRBV11-2 combines with J gene TRBJ2-5; 12 bases align to TRBD2. The closer fit of TRBJ2-7 to the DNA end suggests the J call may be wrong. CDR3 length: 17 amino acids. Germline CDR1 is SGHAT and CDR2 is FQNNGV. Here the CDR3 reads CASSFYLAGGQSYEQYF. As DNA, the CDR3 is TGTGCCAGCAGCTTTTATCTAGCGGGGGGGCAGTCCTACGAGCAGTACTTC.

V and J are TRBV18 and TRBJ2-7; 9 bases fit TRBD2. V was pared by 3 bases and J by 4 bases, with 7 bases of the junction left unmatched. The CDR3 is made up of 15 amino acids. Germline assignment: CDR1 KGHSH and CDR2 LQKENI. CDR3 in amino acids: CASSPRGTSRYEQYF. The CDR3 nucleotides are TGTGCCAGCTCACCCCGCGGGACTAGCAGGTACGAGCAGTACTTC.

The chain couples TRBV10-3 to TRBJ2-3; 13 bases match TRBD2. Germline V gene sequence: CDR1 ENHRY, CDR2 SYGVKD. J lost 5 bases, V lost 10 bases, and 3 bases had no gene match. This CDR3 has 13 amino acids. CDR3 in DNA: TGTGCCACCCGACTAGCGGGGGGAGATACGCAGTATTTT. The encoded protein is CATRLAGGDTQYF.

In regard to this clone: The CDR3 does not close with the conserved phenylalanine or tryptophan, likely indicating a read error. This chain joins TRBV2 and TRBJ1-1, with D tentatively TRBD1 (5 bases). The CDR3 is 14 amino acids. Trimming cost V 4 bases and J 6 bases, with 15 bases left between them. Germline CDR1 reads SNHLY; CDR2 reads FYNNEI. The CDR3 coding sequence is TGTGCCAGCAGTGTGATAGCAGGGCGTTCTGAAGCTTTCTCT. Protein: CASSVIAGRSEAFS.